This T cell receptor beta chain was sequenced for a study of cytomegalovirus exposure and HLA in healthy donors. Study-level results: Later genetic work tied a missense DCLRE1C variant to beta-chain V and J trimming. Per a prior analysis, the majority of TCR beta V segments were productive roughly 90% or roughly 30% of the time. The study dropped some indistinguishable V segments, TRBV6-2 and TRBV6-3 among them.

Vbeta (60) and Jbeta (13) primers were used in the PCR. Sequenced by immunoSEQ multiplex PCR; TCRdb stores in-frame clones only, minus some. The repertoire holds roughly 150,000 clones, with around 80% as singletons. Details on this clone: Its antigen is currently unknown.

Germline CDR1 is MNHEY and CDR2 is SMNVEV (reference sequence). Unmatched junction bases numbered 4, after V lost 8 bases and J lost 3 bases. This CDR3 has 13 amino acids. This rearrangement joins TRBV27 to TRBJ2-7; 10 bases agree with TRBD1. The specimen was PBMCs. This TCR derives from a girl aged 10-17 years in good health and CMV-seropositive. The CDR3 DNA sequence: TGTGCCAGCCAACGGACAGGGGGCTACGAGCAGTACTTC. Encoded protein: CASQRTGGYEQYF.